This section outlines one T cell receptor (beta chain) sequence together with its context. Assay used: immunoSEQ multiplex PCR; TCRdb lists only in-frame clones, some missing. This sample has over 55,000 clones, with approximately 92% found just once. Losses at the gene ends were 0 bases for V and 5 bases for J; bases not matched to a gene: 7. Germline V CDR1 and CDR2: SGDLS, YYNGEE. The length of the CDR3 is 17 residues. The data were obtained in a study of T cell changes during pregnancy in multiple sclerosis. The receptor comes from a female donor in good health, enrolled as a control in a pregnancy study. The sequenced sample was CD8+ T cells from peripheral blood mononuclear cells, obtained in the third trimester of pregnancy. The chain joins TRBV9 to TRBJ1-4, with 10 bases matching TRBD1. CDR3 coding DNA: TGTGCCAGCAGCGTAGGGGGACAGGGGATGGCGAATGAAAAACTGTTTTTT. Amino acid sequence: CASSVGGQGMANEKLFF.